What follows are 25 T cell receptor beta chains derived from one specimen sequenced in a study of T cells in Graves' hyperthyroidism and ophthalmopathy. RNA transcripts were the template for amplifying TCR beta CDR3 regions. During a first-round RT-PCR of the TCR CDR3, the HTBI primer set was used. TCRdb re-derived calls from the multiplex PCR reads in MiXCR, one entry per CDR3 protein. The sample holds about 590,000 distinct CDR3 sequences, 15% to 18% seen once. Sequenced material: blood. Receptors were obtained from a woman aged 25 to 45 with Graves' hyperthyroidism.

This rearrangement joins TRBV18 to TRBJ1-3; 9 bases map to TRBD1. The CDR3 covers 17 residues. The V gene's germline CDR1 is KGHSH and CDR2 LQKENI. Unmatched junction bases numbered 7, after V lost 4 bases and J lost 0 bases. The DNA for the CDR3 is TGTGCCAGCTCACGGACAGGGGACCTCCTCTCTGGAAACACCATATATTTT. It specifies CASSRTGDLLSGNTIYF.

This clonotype was detected many times. The chain has TRBV2 and TRBJ2-7; maybe TRBD1 (5 bases). CDR3 length equals 14 residues. V lost 7 bases and J lost 1, with 14 bases in between. The germline CDR1 and CDR2 sequences are SNHLY and FYNNEI. In nucleotides, the CDR3 is TGTGCCAGCATGGAGCTCCAGGGATCCTACGAGCAGTACTTC. Amino acids: CASMELQGSYEQYF.

This clonotype has a count of ten or more. The chain combines TRBV7-2 with TRBJ2-3, with a tentative D call TRBD2 (6 bases). The V gene lost 1 base and the J gene lost 0 bases, with 11 bases spanning the gap. The CDR3 extends over 16 amino acids. CDR1 is SGHTA, CDR2 FQGNSA, per germline. CDR3 region: CASSLGSGSSTDTQYF. In DNA form, the CDR3 reads TGTGCCAGCAGCTTAGGGAGCGGGTCTAGCACAGATACGCAGTATTTT.

Regarding this clonotype: At one end, the junction sequence differs from germline, possibly due to a read error. This chain uses TRBV7-2 with TRBJ2-2; no reliable D call. The CDR3 is made up of 14 amino acids. Germline V gene data show CDR1 as SGHTA and CDR2 as FQGNSA. The CDR3 is CASSLSEYPGELFF. The DNA of the CDR3 is TGCGCCAGCAGCCTGTCGGAGTATCCCGGGGAGCTGTTTTTT.

The rearrangement joins TRBV10-3 to TRBJ1-5; D is unresolved. V was shortened by 2 bases and J by 9 bases, with 8 bases between the two germline ends. The CDR3 is made up of 12 amino acids. The germline CDR1 and CDR2 sequences are ENHRY and SYGVKD. CDR3 protein: CAISEGNAPQHF. The DNA for the CDR3 is TGTGCCATCAGTGAGGGTAACGCGCCCCAGCATTTT.

This clonotype was seen a handful of times. The chain has TRBV7-6 and TRBJ2-7; 14 positions agree with TRBD2. Germline V CDR1 and CDR2: SGHVS, FNYEAQ. Germline trimming cut 5 bases from V and 2 bases from J; bases unmatched to any gene: 5. CDR3 size: 16 residues. CDR3 DNA: TGTGCCAGCAGCCTGAAGGGACTAGCGGGGGCCTACGAGCAGTACTTC. Translation: CASSLKGLAGAYEQYF.

This clonotype has a count of ten or more. The chain employs TRBV5-1 and TRBJ1-2; tentative D call: TRBD1 (6 bases). This CDR3 has 14 amino acids. V gave up 0 bases and J gave up 2 bases, with 8 bases separating them. Germline CDR1 SGHRS, CDR2 YFSETQ. The CDR3 is CASSLGDRNYGYTF. The CDR3 region has the DNA TGCGCCAGCAGCTTGGGAGACAGGAACTATGGCTACACCTTC.

This clonotype was detected a few times. The V call is TRBV7-2, the J call TRBJ2-3; D possibly uses TRBD1 or TRBD2 (5 bases each). CDR1 and CDR2 from the germline V gene are SGHTA and FQGNSA. This CDR3 contains 15 residues. The V end lost 6 bases, the J end lost 6 bases, and 19 bases lay between the germline ends. DNA of the CDR3: TGTGCCAGCAGTCAAGAGGGGTCGTCCGTTGATACGCAGTATTTT. This codes for CASSQEGSSVDTQYF.

This clonotype was seen at least ten times. The rearrangement joins TRBV29-1 to TRBJ2-7; 8 bases fit TRBD1. The V gene end was trimmed by 5 bases and the J gene end by 5 bases; junction bases not matched to a gene: 14. The CDR3 extends over 15 amino acids. Germline V lookup: CDR1 SQVTM, CDR2 ANQGSEA. The CDR3 region is CSVSTPDRAAHEQYF. DNA of the CDR3: TGCAGCGTTTCCACCCCGGACAGGGCGGCCCACGAGCAGTACTTC.

V and J are TRBV11-2 and TRBJ1-3; D is unclear. Germline loops: CDR1 SGHAT, CDR2 FQNNGV. The CDR3 length is 14 residues. Trimming left V 1 base short and J 3 bases short, with 7 bases between. Written as DNA, the CDR3 is TGTGCCAGCAGCTTAGTTTCTGGTGGAAACACCATATATTTT. Residues: CASSLVSGGNTIYF. Variable domain in full (rest from reference TRBV11-2 and TRBJ1-3): EAGVAQSPRYKIIEKRQSVAFWCNPISGHATLYWYQQILGQGPKLLIQFQNNGVVDDSQLPKDRFSAERLKGVDSTLKIQPAKLEDSAVYLCASSLVSGGNTIYFGEGSWLTVV.

The chain's CDR3 is CATSSGTNQPQHF. The CDR3 region has the DNA TGTGCCACCAGTTCAGGGACAAATCAGCCCCAGCATTTT. This chain uses TRBV24-1 with TRBJ1-5; tentatively, D is TRBD1 (6 bases). CDR3 size: 13 residues. The V and J ends lost 6 bases and 4 bases respectively, with 9 bases between them. Germline V gene data show CDR1 as KGHDR and CDR2 as SFDVKD.

Only a few counts were recorded for this clonotype. The chain has TRBV6-7 and TRBJ2-4; TRBD2 matches 7 bases. TRBV6-7 belongs to the ORF category, with a function that is uncertain. With 5 bases clipped from V and 4 bases from J, the junction kept 35 bases outside the gene matches. The CDR3 is 24 amino acids. The CDR3 sequence: CASSNPPLLRGTTRDWGKKNIQYF. In nucleotides, the CDR3 is TGTGCCAGCAGTAACCCTCCACTTCTGCGAGGGACTACCAGGGACTGGGGAAAAAAAAACATTCAGTACTTC.

This clonotype showed up just a few times. The chain uses TRBV10-2 and TRBJ2-2; D is ambiguous. V was trimmed by 0 bases and J by 7 bases, leaving 9 bases between them. CDR3 length: 14 residues. The germline gives CDR1 WSHSY, CDR2 SAAADI. Written as DNA, the CDR3 is TGCGCCAGCAGTGAGTCGAGTTTTGGCGGGGAGCTGTTTTTT. It encodes CASSESSFGGELFF.

The genes are TRBV4-2 and TRBJ2-7; D possibly corresponds to TRBD2 (6 bases). Germline V gene sequence: CDR1 LGHNA, CDR2 YNFKEQ. V lost 0 bases and J lost 3, with 15 bases in between. This CDR3 has 16 residues. The CDR3 DNA reads as TGTGCCAGCAGCCAAGATGGTAGCGGATATCTCTACGAGCAGTACTTC. Protein product: CASSQDGSGYLYEQYF.

The V gene is TRBV2, the J gene TRBJ1-4; the match to TRBD1 covers 10 bases. The V segment lost 7 bases and the J segment 2 bases; nucleotides outside the gene matches: 7. This CDR3 has 16 residues. Germline CDR1 is SNHLY and CDR2 is FYNNEI. The CDR3 reads CASTAETGGTNEKLFF. The CDR3 nucleotides read TGTGCCAGCACGGCCGAGACAGGGGGCACTAATGAAAAACTGTTTTTT.

With regard to this clonotype: One end of the junction varies from germline; a read error may be responsible. V is TRBV20-1 and J is TRBJ2-1; 8 bases align to TRBD2. The length of the CDR3 is 14 residues. CDR1 and CDR2 from the germline V gene are DFQATT and SNEGSKA (reference sequence). The CDR3: CGATGSGSGNEQFF. For the CDR3, the DNA is TGCGGTGCTACGGGGAGCGGGAGTGGAAATGAGCAGTTCTTC.

This clonotype occurred many times. The chain links TRBV27 to TRBJ2-2; D is unclear. Trimming took off 3 bases at V and 0 bases at J, with 5 bases between the two ends. The CDR3 sequence is 14 residues long. CDR1 is MNHEY, CDR2 SMNVEV, per germline (reference sequence). The CDR3 DNA follows: TGTGCCAGCAGTTTTTACGCGAACACCGGGGAGCTGTTTTTT. Its protein is CASSFYANTGELFF.

The genes are TRBV7-2 and TRBJ2-3; D may be TRBD1 (6 bases). This CDR3 spans 19 amino acids. Germline CDR1 and CDR2: SGHTA and FQGNSA. Trimming took off 1 base at V and 6 bases at J, with 26 bases between the two ends. CDR3 residues: CASSLDPAGRGFAADTQYF. In DNA, the CDR3 is TGTGCCAGCAGCTTAGATCCCGCCGGCAGGGGCTTCGCAGCGGATACGCAGTATTTT.

About this clonotype itself: The junction departs from the called germline gene at one end, perhaps through a read error. The chain joins TRBV6-5 to TRBJ2-7; no definite D call. Germline V CDR1 and CDR2: MNHEY, SVGAGI. The CDR3 is 12 amino acids. CDR3 DNA: TGTGCCAGCAGTTACTCGGGATACGAGCAGTGCTTC. Its protein product is CASSYSGYEQCF.

The gene calls are TRBV3-1 and TRBJ1-4, with D uncertain. The CDR3 has 14 amino acids. CDR1 is LGHDT and CDR2 is YNNKEL in the germline V gene (reference sequence). V lost 4 bases and J lost 3, with 9 bases in between. The CDR3, as DNA: TGTGCCAGCAGCCCGACCGCAGCTAATGAAAAACTGTTTTTT. It specifies CASSPTAANEKLFF.

This clonotype was counted many times. V is TRBV5-8 and J is TRBJ1-1; weak D call: TRBD1 (5 bases). The germline CDR1 and CDR2 sequences are SGHTS and YDEGEE. Trimming shortened V by 7 bases and J by 1 base, and 14 bases separated the two germline ends. This CDR3 is 14 amino acids long. CDR3 sequence (DNA): TGTGCCAGCTCGAGGGACGTACGGAACACTGAAGCTTTCTTT. Translated, it gives CASSRDVRNTEAFF.

This clonotype was found a few times. CDR3 sequence: CASSPGVDQPQHF. The CDR3 bases are TGTGCCAGCTCACCAGGGGTGGATCAGCCCCAGCATTTT. The chain is built from TRBV18 and TRBJ1-5; unclear D gene. V was clipped by 2 bases and J by 5 bases, with 7 bases between them. The germline V gene encodes CDR1 KGHSH and CDR2 LQKENI. The CDR3 is 13 amino acids.

This clonotype was detected many times. This rearrangement joins TRBV12-3 or TRBV12-4 to TRBJ2-1, with D possibly matching TRBD2 (7 bases). Trimming cost V 4 bases and J 6 bases, with 10 bases left between them. The CDR3 is made up of 13 amino acids. The CDR3 sequence: CASSSGGPNEQFF. CDR3 sequence (DNA): TGTGCCAGCAGTTCCGGGGGGCCCAATGAGCAGTTCTTC.

This clonotype occurred a few times. The V call is TRBV6-5, the J call TRBJ2-1; TRBD1 is a possible D gene (6 bases). CDR3 length equals 15 residues. Trimming shortened V by 2 bases and J by 3 bases, and 11 bases separated the two germline ends. Germline V CDR1 and CDR2: MNHEY, SVGAGI. CDR3 DNA sequence: TGTGCCAGCAGTTACGGACAGAGCGACTACAATGAGCAGTTCTTC. Amino acid sequence: CASSYGQSDYNEQFF.

This rearrangement joins TRBV12-3 or TRBV12-4 to TRBJ2-1; the match to TRBD1 covers 9 bases. Trimming at V came to 3 bases and at J to 5 bases, leaving 11 bases not matched to a gene. The CDR3 has 17 residues. CDR3 amino acids: CASSLGPGTGRDNEQFF. The CDR3 DNA follows: TGTGCCAGCAGTTTGGGCCCCGGGACAGGGAGGGACAATGAGCAGTTCTTC.